A single sample gave rise to the 18 T cell receptor beta chains below, sequenced in a study of OX40 agonist ivuxolimab in advanced cancers. Only in-frame clones appear in the TCRdb table, and some are missing; sequencing was by immunoSEQ multiplex PCR. The sample includes 75,000 to 100,000 clones, 86% of them seen just once. The source was CD4+ or CD8+ T cells sorted from blood, collected in a trial of the OX40 agonist ivuxolimab. The receptor set was obtained from an adult with an advanced solid tumor such as melanoma, head and neck, liver or kidney cancer.

The rearrangement joins TRBV29-1 to TRBJ2-7; D call uncertain. Germline CDR1 SQVTM, CDR2 ANQGSEA. The CDR3 loop spans 14 amino acids. The ends were cut back, 4 bases at V and 7 bases at J, with 20 bases in the middle. Here the CDR3 reads CSVGSTERIEEQYF. The CDR3 nucleotides read TGCAGCGTTGGTAGTACGGAAAGGATAGAAGAGCAGTACTTC.

This chain's CDR3 is CSVAWTENTEAFF. CDR3 coding DNA: TGCAGCGTTGCTTGGACGGAAAACACTGAAGCTTTCTTT. The J gene is TRBJ1-1, the V gene TRBV29-1; no definite D call. V lost 4 bases to trimming and J lost 2 bases, with 11 bases between them. Germline V lookup: CDR1 SQVTM, CDR2 ANQGSEA. This CDR3 contains 13 residues.

The chain is built from TRBV6-5 and TRBJ2-1, with D perhaps being TRBD1 or TRBD2 (6 bases each). The V and J ends lost 0 bases and 7 bases respectively, with 13 bases between them. This CDR3 spans 15 amino acids. From germline, CDR1 is MNHEY and CDR2 SVGAGI. The CDR3 DNA is TGTGCCAGCAGTTACTCTAGGGGGGACGAGAATGAGCAGTTCTTC. Encoded protein: CASSYSRGDENEQFF.

The genes are TRBV2 and TRBJ2-1; a possible D gene is TRBD2 (7 bases). Looked up from germline, CDR1 is SNHLY and CDR2 is FYNNEI. Trimming removed 8 bases at V and 7 bases at J, with 15 bases between. This CDR3 has 13 residues. CDR3 DNA: TGTGCCAGCTTACAGGGAGGGGGAAATGAGCAGTTCTTC. This gives the protein CASLQGGGNEQFF.

The chain has TRBV27 and TRBJ1-4; no clear D. The ends were cut back, 1 base at V and 0 bases at J, with 6 bases in the middle. The CDR3 has 15 residues. CDR1 and CDR2 (germline): MNHEY, SMNVEV (reference sequence). The chain's CDR3 is CASSLYSATNEKLFF. The DNA of the CDR3 is TGTGCCAGCAGTTTATACTCTGCAACTAATGAAAAACTGTTTTTT. The whole variable domain, remainder taken from reference TRBV27 and TRBJ1-4, is EAQVTQNPRYLITVTGKKLTVTCSQNMNHEYMSWYRQDPGLGLRQIYYSMNVEVTDKGDVPEGYKVSRKEKRNFPLILESPSPNQTSLYFCASSLYSATNEKLFFGSGTQLSVL.

The chain recombines TRBV27 with TRBJ2-2, with D uncertain. V lost 3 bases to trimming and J lost 7 bases, with 6 bases between them. CDR3 size: 12 residues. The V gene's germline CDR1 is MNHEY and CDR2 SMNVEV (reference sequence). CDR3 bases: TGTGCCAGCAGTTTGGTTCGCGGGGAGCTGTTTTTT. Translating it yields CASSLVRGELFF.

V is TRBV7-6 and J is TRBJ2-5, with D hard to call. This CDR3 region has 11 residues. V was cut by 5 bases and J by 2 bases, with 3 bases left in between. Germline assignment: CDR1 SGHVS and CDR2 FNYEAQ. The CDR3 DNA follows: TGTGCCAGCAGCCGTCAAGAGACCCAGTACTTC. Translation gives CASSRQETQYF.

The rearrangement uses TRBV9 and TRBJ2-1; TRBD2 agrees at 11 bases. J was trimmed by 8 bases and V by 1 base; bases with no gene match: 8. Per germline, CDR1 SGDLS and CDR2 YYNGEE. There are 16 residues in the CDR3. The CDR3 coding sequence is TGTGCCAGCAGCGTACCAATAGCGGGAGGGCCGGATGAGCAGTTCTTC. Protein product: CASSVPIAGGPDEQFF.

This clone was seen once. The chain uses TRBV11-3 and TRBJ1-1; perhaps TRBD1 as D (6 bases). CDR1 is SGHNT and CDR2 is YENEEA in the germline V gene. Trimming took off 3 bases at V and 4 bases at J, with 12 bases between the two ends. This CDR3 spans 14 amino acids. The CDR3 protein is CASSFGRGGTEAFF. CDR3 nucleotide sequence: TGTGCCAGCAGCTTTGGCAGGGGTGGCACTGAAGCTTTCTTT.

The V gene is TRBV18, the J gene TRBJ2-7; D gene uncertain. The CDR3 is 12 residues long. Per the germline V gene, CDR1 is KGHSH and CDR2 is LQKENI. V was pared by 2 bases and J by 5 bases, with 7 bases between. In nucleotides, the CDR3 is TGTGCCAGCTCACCAACGGCGGACGAGCAGTACTTC. This gives the protein CASSPTADEQYF.

This clone was counted between two and nine times. The gene calls are TRBV27 and TRBJ1-2, with TRBD1 matching 7 bases. The V gene end was trimmed by 6 bases and the J gene end by 3 bases; junction bases not matched to a gene: 4. This CDR3 region has 13 residues. Germline CDR1 and CDR2: MNHEY and SMNVEV (reference sequence). The CDR3 reads CASRGQWDYGYTF. The CDR3 nucleotides read TGTGCCAGCAGGGGACAGTGGGACTATGGCTACACCTTC.

This sequence joins TRBV30 and TRBJ2-7; D call uncertain. This CDR3 region has 18 residues. Germline V gene lookup returns CDR1 GTSNPN and CDR2 SVGIG (reference sequence). V dropped 0 bases and J dropped 5 bases, with 26 bases sitting between them. CDR3 nucleotides: TGTGCCTGGAGTGTACAAAAATCAGGAGTAGTCTTGTTAAACGAGCAGTACTTC. It codes for CAWSVQKSGVVLLNEQYF.

The CDR3 bases are TGCGCCAGCAGCCCCAGGACTAGCGGGAGGGGCCTTGTTGGAGATACGCAGTATTTT. This translates into CASSPRTSGRGLVGDTQYF. The chain is built from TRBV4-1 and TRBJ2-3; 15 bases agree with TRBD2. The CDR3 length is 19 residues. Trimming took 4 bases from V and 5 from J; bases not matched to a gene: 13. Germline CDR1 MGHRA, CDR2 YSYEKL.

The V call is TRBV21-1, the J call TRBJ1-1. TRBV21-1 is shown as a pseudogene. CDR3 length: 15 amino acids. The CDR3 spells CASSVTRGMNTEAFF. The CDR3 region has the DNA TGTGCCAGCAGCGTGACGCGTGGAATGAACACTGAAGCTTTCTTT.

The CDR3 spells CASSLRTHREAFF. CDR3 DNA sequence: TGTGCCAGCAGCTTAAGGACGCACCGCGAAGCTTTCTTT. V gene TRBV7-2 combines with J gene TRBJ1-1; D remains ambiguous. Germline values: CDR1 SGHTA, CDR2 FQGNSA. The CDR3 is 13 residues long. V was trimmed by 2 bases and J by 8 bases, leaving 12 bases between them.

In its sample, this clone was seen many times. This sequence joins TRBV6-6 and TRBJ2-7, with 7 nucleotides matching TRBD1. CDR1 MNHNY and CDR2 SVGAGI come from the germline V gene (reference sequence). V dropped 5 bases and J dropped 3; count of bases not matched to a gene: 10. The length of the CDR3 is 15 residues. The CDR3 DNA reads as TGTGCCAGCAGTGCCGCAGGGGGATCCTTCTACGAGCAGTACTTC. It is translated as CASSAAGGSFYEQYF.

The genes are TRBV7-5 and TRBJ2-7. TRBV7-5 is shown as a pseudogene. The CDR3 has 12 residues. CDR3: CARGPEVGRSYF. The CDR3 DNA reads as TGTGCCAGAGGACCCGAAGTGGGCAGGTCGTACTTC.

This clone showed up just once. Other DNA sequences from this sample encode an identical CDR3 as well. The CDR3 DNA reads TGTGCCAGCTCGCCCACAGCGAACACTGAAGCTTTCTTT. Encoded protein: CASSPTANTEAFF. This rearrangement joins TRBV18 to TRBJ1-1; no clear D. Deletions cut 6 bases from V and 1 base from J, with 9 bases between. The CDR3 has 13 residues. Per germline, CDR1 KGHSH and CDR2 LQKENI.